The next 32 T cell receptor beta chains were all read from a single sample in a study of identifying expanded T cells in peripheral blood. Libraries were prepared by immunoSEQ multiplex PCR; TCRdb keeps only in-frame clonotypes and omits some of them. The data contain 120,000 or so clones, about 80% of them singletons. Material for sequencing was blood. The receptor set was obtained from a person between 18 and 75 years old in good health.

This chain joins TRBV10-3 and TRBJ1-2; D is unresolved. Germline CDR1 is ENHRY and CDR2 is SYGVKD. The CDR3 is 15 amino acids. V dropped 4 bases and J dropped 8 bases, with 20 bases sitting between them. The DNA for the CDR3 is TGTGCCATCAGTGCTGGAACAAAGCCGATGGGGGGCTACACCTTC. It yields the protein CAISAGTKPMGGYTF.

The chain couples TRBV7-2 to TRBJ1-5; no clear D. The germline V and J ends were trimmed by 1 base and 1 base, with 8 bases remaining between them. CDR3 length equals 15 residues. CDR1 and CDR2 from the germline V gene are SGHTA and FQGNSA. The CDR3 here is CASSLGPESNQPQHF. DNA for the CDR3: TGTGCCAGCAGCTTAGGGCCAGAAAGCAATCAGCCCCAGCATTTT.

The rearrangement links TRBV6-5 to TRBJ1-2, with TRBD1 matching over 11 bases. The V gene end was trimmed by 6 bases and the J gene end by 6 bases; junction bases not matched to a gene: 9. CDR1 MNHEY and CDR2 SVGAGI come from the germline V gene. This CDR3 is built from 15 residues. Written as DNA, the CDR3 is TGTGCCAGCAGCTCTCCGGGACAGGGGGATCATGGCTACACCTTC. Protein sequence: CASSSPGQGDHGYTF.

The CDR3 region is CALNSNYGYTF. As DNA, the CDR3 is TGTGCCTTAAACTCTAACTATGGCTACACCTTC. J is TRBJ1-2 and V is TRBV30; no firm D call. The V gene lost 7 bases and the J gene lost 0 bases, with 6 bases spanning the gap. This CDR3 has 11 amino acids. Germline V lookup: CDR1 GTSNPN, CDR2 SVGIG (reference sequence).

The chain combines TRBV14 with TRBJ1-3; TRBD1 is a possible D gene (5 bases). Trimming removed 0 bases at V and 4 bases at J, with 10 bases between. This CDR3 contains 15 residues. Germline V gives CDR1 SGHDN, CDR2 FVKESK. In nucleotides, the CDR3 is TGTGCCAGCAGCCAAGACTGGACATCAGGAAACACCATATATTTT. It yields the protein CASSQDWTSGNTIYF.

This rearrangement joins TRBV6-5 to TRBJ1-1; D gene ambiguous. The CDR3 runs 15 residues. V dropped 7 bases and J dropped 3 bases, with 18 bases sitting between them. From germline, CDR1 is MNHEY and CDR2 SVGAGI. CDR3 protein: CASTPPAGRDTEAFF. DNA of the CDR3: TGTGCCAGCACTCCACCCGCGGGGAGGGACACTGAAGCTTTCTTT.

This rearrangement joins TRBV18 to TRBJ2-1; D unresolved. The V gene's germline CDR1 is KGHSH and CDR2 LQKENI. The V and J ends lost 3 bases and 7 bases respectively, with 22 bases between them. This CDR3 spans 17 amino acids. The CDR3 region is CASSPSGRVQIGNEQFF. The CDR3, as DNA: TGTGCCAGCTCACCTTCCGGGCGCGTGCAGATTGGGAATGAGCAGTTCTTC.

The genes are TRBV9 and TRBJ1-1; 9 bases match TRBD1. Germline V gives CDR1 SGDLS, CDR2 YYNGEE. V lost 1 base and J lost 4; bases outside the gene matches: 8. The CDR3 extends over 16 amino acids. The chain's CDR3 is CASSVLRDRVGTEAFF. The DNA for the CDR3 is TGTGCCAGCAGCGTATTGAGGGACAGGGTGGGCACTGAAGCTTTCTTT.

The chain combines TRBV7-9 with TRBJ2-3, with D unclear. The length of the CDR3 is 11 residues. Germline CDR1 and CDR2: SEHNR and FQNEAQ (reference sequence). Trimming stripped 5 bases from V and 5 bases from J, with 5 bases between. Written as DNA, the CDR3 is TGTGCCAGCAGCGCAAGAGATACGCAGTATTTT. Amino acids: CASSARDTQYF.

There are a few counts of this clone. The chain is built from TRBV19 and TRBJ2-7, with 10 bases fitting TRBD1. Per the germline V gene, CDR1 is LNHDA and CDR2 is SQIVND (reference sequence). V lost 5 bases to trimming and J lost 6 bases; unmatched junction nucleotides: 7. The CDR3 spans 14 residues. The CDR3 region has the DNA TGTGCCAGTAGTCCGGACAGGGGGAGGCCCGAGCAGTACTTC. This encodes CASSPDRGRPEQYF.

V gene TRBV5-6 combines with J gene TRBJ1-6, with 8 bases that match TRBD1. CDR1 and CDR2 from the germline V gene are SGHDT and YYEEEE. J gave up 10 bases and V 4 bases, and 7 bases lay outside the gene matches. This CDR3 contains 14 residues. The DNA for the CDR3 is TGTGCCAGCAGCCTCGACAGGGGAGGGTCACCCCTCCACTTT. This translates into CASSLDRGGSPLHF. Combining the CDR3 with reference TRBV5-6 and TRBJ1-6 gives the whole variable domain DAGVTQSPTHLIKTRGQQVTLRCSPKSGHDTVSWYQQALGQGPQFIFQYYEEEERQRGNFPDRFSGHQFPNYSSELNVNALLLGDSALYLCASSLDRGGSPLHFGNGTRLTVT.

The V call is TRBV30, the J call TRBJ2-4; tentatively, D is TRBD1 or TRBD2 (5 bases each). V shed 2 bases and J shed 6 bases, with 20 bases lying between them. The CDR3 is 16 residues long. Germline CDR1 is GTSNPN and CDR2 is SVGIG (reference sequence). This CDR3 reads CAWSWGLGSPGNIQYF. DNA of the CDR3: TGTGCCTGGAGTTGGGGGTTGGGAAGTCCGGGAAACATTCAGTACTTC.

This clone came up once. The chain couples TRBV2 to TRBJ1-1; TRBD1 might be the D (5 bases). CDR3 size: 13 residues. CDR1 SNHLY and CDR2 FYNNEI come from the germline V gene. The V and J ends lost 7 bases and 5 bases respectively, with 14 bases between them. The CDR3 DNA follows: TGTGCCAGCACGTCGCAACGGGGGACTGAAGCTTTCTTT. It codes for CASTSQRGTEAFF.

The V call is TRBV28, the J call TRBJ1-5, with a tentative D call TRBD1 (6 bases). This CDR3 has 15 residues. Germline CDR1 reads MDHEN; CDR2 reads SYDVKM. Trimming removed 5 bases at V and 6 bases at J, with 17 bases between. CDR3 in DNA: TGTGCCAGCAGTAACCTGAGAGTAGGGGGTCAGCCCCAGCATTTT. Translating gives CASSNLRVGGQPQHF.

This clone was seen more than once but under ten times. The CDR3 spells CASSQEFFDEQYF. The CDR3 DNA reads TGCGCCAGCAGCCAAGAGTTTTTTGACGAGCAGTACTTC. The chain joins TRBV4-3 to TRBJ2-7, with unresolved D. From germline, CDR1 is LGHNA and CDR2 YSLEER. The CDR3 runs 13 residues. Trimming took 0 bases from V and 5 from J, leaving 8 bases between them.

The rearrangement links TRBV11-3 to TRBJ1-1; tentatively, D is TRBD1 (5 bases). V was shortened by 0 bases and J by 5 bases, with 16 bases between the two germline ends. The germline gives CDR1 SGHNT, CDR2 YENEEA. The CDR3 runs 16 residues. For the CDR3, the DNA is TGTGCCAGCAGCTTAGATAATTGGCGGGGACGGACTGAAGCTTTCTTT. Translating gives CASSLDNWRGRTEAFF.

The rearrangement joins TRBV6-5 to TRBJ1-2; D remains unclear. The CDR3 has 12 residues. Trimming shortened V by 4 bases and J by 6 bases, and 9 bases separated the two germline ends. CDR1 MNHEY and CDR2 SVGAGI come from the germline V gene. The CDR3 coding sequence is TGTGCCAGCAGTTCTAATGCGGATGGCTACACCTTC. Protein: CASSSNADGYTF.

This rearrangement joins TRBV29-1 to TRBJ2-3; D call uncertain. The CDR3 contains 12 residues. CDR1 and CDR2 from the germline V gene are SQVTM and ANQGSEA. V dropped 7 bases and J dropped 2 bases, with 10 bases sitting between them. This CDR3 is CSAGGITDTQYF. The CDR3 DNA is TGCAGCGCCGGCGGCATCACAGATACGCAGTATTTT.

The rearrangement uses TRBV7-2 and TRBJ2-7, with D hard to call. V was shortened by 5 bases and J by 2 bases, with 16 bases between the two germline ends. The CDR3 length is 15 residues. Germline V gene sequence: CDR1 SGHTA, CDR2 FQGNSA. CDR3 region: CASSPRNIFPYEQYF. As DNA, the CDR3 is TGTGCCAGCAGCCCTCGAAACATCTTTCCCTACGAGCAGTACTTC. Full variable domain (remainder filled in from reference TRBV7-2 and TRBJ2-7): GAGVSQSPSNKVTEKGKDVELRCDPISGHTALYWYRQSLGQGLEFLIYFQGNSAPDKSGLPSDRFSAERTGGSVSTLTIQRTQQEDSAVYLCASSPRNIFPYEQYFGPGTRLTVT.

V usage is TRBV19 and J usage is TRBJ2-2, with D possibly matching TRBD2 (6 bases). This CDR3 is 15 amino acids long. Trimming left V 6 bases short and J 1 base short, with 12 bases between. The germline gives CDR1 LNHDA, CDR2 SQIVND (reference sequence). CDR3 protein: CASRSEGLNTGELFF. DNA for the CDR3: TGTGCCAGTAGATCGGAGGGGTTGAACACCGGGGAGCTGTTTTTT.

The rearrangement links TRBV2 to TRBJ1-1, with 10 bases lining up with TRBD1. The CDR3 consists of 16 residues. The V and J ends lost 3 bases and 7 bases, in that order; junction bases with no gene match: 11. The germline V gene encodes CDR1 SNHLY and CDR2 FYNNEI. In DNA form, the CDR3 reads TGTGCCAGCAGTGAGAGGCCGACAGGGGGCTTAGGTGAAGCTTTCTTT. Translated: CASSERPTGGLGEAFF.

CDR3 amino acids: CASSFTGGNQPQHF. In DNA, the CDR3 is TGTGCCAGTAGTTTCACCGGGGGAAATCAGCCCCAGCATTTT. This chain links TRBV19 with TRBJ1-5; possibly TRBD1 for D (5 bases). The CDR3 is 14 residues long. Germline V CDR1 and CDR2: LNHDA, SQIVND (reference sequence). The V gene lost 5 bases and the J gene lost 4 bases, with 12 bases spanning the gap.

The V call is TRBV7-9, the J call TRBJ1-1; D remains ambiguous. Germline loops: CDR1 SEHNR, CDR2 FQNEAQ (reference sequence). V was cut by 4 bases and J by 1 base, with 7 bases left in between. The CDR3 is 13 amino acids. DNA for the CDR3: TGTGCCAGCAGCTCCGGGTGGAACACTGAAGCTTTCTTT. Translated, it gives CASSSGWNTEAFF.

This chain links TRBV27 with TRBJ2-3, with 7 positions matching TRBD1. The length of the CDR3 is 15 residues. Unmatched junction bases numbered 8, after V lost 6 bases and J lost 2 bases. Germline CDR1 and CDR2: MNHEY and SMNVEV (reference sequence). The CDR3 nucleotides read TGTGCCAGCAGCCCTATTACAGGGGTCACAGATACGCAGTATTTT. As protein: CASSPITGVTDTQYF.

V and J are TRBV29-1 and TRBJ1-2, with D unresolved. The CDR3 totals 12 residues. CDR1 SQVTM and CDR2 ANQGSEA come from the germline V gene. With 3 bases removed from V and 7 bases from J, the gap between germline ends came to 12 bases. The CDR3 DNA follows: TGCAGCGTTGAGATATTCGGATCTGGCTACACCTTC. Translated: CSVEIFGSGYTF. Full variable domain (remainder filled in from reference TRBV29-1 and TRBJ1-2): SAVISQKPSRDICQRGTSLTIQCQVDSQVTMMFWYRQQPGQSLTLIATANQGSEATYESGFVIDKFPISRPNLTFSTLTVSNMSPEDSSIYLCSVEIFGSGYTFGSGTRLTVV.

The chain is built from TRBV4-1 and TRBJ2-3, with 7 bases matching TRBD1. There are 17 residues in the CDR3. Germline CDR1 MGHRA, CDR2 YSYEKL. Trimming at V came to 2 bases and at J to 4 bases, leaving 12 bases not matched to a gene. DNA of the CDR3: TGCGCCAGCAGCCAAACTGGAGACAGGGTTGGGGCAGATACGCAGTATTTT. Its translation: CASSQTGDRVGADTQYF.

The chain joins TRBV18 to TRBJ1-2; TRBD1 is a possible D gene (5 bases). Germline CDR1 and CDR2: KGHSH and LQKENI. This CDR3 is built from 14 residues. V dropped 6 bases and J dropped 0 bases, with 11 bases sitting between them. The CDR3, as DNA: TGTGCCAGCTCGCAAGGGGTGTCTAACTATGGCTACACCTTC. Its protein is CASSQGVSNYGYTF.

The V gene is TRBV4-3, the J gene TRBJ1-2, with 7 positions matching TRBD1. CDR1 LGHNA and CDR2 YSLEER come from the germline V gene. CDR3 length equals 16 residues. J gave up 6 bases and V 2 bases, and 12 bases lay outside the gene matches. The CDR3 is CASSQTTGRLSNGYTF. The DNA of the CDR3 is TGCGCCAGCAGCCAAACGACAGGGCGATTGTCTAATGGCTACACCTTC.

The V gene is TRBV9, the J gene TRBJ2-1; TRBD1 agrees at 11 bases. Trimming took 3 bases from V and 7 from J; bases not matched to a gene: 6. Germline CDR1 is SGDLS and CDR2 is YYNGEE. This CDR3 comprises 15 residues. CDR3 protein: CASSARDRGVNEQFF. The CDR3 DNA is TGTGCCAGCAGCGCCCGGGACAGGGGGGTAAATGAGCAGTTCTTC.

Here the CDR3 reads CASSLVSQGLGYEQYF. DNA for the CDR3: TGTGCCAGCAGCTTAGTGTCGCAGGGGTTGGGGTACGAGCAGTACTTC. The V gene is TRBV7-2, the J gene TRBJ2-7; a possible D gene is TRBD1 (6 bases). The V end was cut by 1 base, the J end by 4 bases, with 17 bases between. The CDR3 is 16 amino acids. The germline V gene has CDR1 SGHTA and CDR2 FQGNSA.

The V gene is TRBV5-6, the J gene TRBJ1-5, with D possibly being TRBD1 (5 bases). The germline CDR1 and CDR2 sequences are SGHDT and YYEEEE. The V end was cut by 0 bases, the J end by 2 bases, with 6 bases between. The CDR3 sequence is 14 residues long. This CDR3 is CASSLVGGNQPQHF. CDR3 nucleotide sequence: TGTGCCAGCAGCTTGGTAGGGGGCAATCAGCCCCAGCATTTT.

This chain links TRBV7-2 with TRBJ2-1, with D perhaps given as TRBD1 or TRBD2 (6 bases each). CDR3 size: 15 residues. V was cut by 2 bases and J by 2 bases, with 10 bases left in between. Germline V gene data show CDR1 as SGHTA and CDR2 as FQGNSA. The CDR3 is CASSLSRGPYNEQFF. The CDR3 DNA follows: TGTGCCAGCAGCTTATCACGGGGGCCCTACAATGAGCAGTTCTTC.